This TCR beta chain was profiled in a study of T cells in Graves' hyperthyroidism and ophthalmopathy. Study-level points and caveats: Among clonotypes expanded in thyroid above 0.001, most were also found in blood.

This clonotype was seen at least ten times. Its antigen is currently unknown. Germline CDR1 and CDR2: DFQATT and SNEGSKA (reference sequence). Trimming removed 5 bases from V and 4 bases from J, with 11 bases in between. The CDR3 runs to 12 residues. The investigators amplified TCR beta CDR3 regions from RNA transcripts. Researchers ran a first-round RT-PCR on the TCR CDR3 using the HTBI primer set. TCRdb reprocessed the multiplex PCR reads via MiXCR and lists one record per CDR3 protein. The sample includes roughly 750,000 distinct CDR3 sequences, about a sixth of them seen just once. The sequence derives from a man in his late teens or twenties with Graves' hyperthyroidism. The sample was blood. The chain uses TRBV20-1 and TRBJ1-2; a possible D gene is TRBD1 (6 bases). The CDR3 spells CSAARTAYGYTF. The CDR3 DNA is TGCAGTGCTGCTCGGACAGCCTATGGCTACACCTTC.